This T cell receptor beta chain is drawn from a study of blood T cell repertoires in COVID-19 (TCRdb year 2020). A note on the overall study: The collaborator samples originated in the United States, Italy and Spain and spanned the acute and convalescent phases of COVID-19. The prospective study material was composed of cDNA or gDNA derived from T cells, B-cell-depleted T cells, or PBMCs. HLA class I and class II types, where available, came from metadata supplied by the sample provider rather than from assay-based typing. The samples were drawn from the first 160 participants of the ongoing ImmuneRACE study and from 1,254 subjects provided by 6 global collaborators. Subjects who had been exposed to COVID-19, were actively infected with it, or had recovered from it provided the deeply sampled blood TCRbeta repertoires that made up the dataset. A freely available public database, intended as a resource for researchers studying the immune response to SARS-CoV-2, is where the repertoires were released. Sample metadata almost always included a de-identified subject ID, COVID-19 status, age in years and sex. What the study reported, not specific to this receptor: How much clinical and demographic metadata was included differed by source and by participant, and the metadata was provided uncurated.

A word on this clone: Its cognate antigen has yet to be identified. Per-nucleotide qualities are absent, and no much larger clonotype sits a single base away.

At one collaborating source in Seattle, patients were enrolled during active infection and were followed longitudinally through the course of disease. Collaborating institutions collected whole blood in K2EDTA tubes following their own protocols. For TCRbeta analysis, collaborator samples were shipped as frozen whole blood, as isolated PBMCs, or as DNA extracted from either sample type. TCRbeta CDR3 regions were amplified from genomic DNA by means of the immunoSEQ Assay, a bias-controlled multiplex PCR. The study's processing was this. The number of nucleated cells in each sample was estimated from the amplification of reference gene primers within the assay. To quantify the absolute abundance of each unique TCRbeta CDR3 rearrangement, sequence reads were collapsed and filtered. For each sample, productive Simpson clonality was calculated as the square root of Simpson's diversity index across productive rearrangements. Not all clones reach the TCRdb copy of this immuneACCESS table, which keeps in-frame sequences only. Checked studies attribute under half of the gap to unresolved V genes and leave the rest unexplained. V and J calls and clone size follow that table, whereas D and trimming were derived from the DNA. Counted in this sample were about 340,000 clones; around 87% of them appeared once. The biggest ten clones account for about 6% of the sample.

Its CDR3 holds 13 amino acids, cysteine through phenylalanine. CDR3 DNA only is kept here, 39 bases in frame from base 1. V is shortened by 6 bases, J by 1 base, and the region joining them spans 9 bases. From a lookup of the germline V gene (reference sequence), CDR1 and CDR2 are LNHDA and SQIVND. The rearranged segments are TRBV19 and TRBJ1-1; D gene: possibly TRBD1, on 6 matching bases. The specimen sequenced was peripheral blood. This receptor was taken from a woman between 45 and 65 years old with COVID-19, enrolled during active disease. The encoded CDR3 is CASRPGQNTEAFF. The sequenced DNA is TGTGCCAGTAGGCCGGGACAGAACACTGAAGCTTTCTTT.